This T cell receptor beta chain was identified during a study of chemoradiotherapy in HPV16-positive cancers. Study context: Functional T-cell assays on two HPV16-positive patients' cells defined candidate HPV-specific clones and common TCR motifs.

Produced via immunoSEQ multiplex PCR; TCRdb's table is partial and in-frame only. The sample holds 4,000 to 6,000 clones, nearly 80% seen once. The CDR3 sequence is 14 residues long. V trimming: 5 bases; J trimming: 4 bases; junction bases outside the gene matches: 7. Germline values: CDR1 WNHNN, CDR2 SYGVQD (reference sequence). Study conclusions and caveats: Candidate HPV-specific clones and E7-related TCR motifs grew in tumor during treatment. For HPV16-positive patients, expanding HPV-responsive T cells associated with longer recurrence-free survival.

For this clone: Its antigen remains unknown.

Sampling was done from a patient who underwent chemoradiotherapy. This receptor was taken from a human donor with HPV-associated anogenital cancer. V and J are TRBV10-1 and TRBJ1-1; TRBD1 matches at 7 bases. The CDR3 is CASSSGGSTTEAFF. CDR3 coding DNA: TGCGCCAGCAGTTCAGGGGGTTCGACCACTGAAGCTTTCTTT.